This T cell receptor (beta chain) was sequenced during a study of blood T cell repertoires in COVID-19. Study-level information: In each case, the material was cDNA or gDNA derived from T cells, B-cell-depleted T cells, or PBMCs.

Original processing notes: Reference gene primer amplification in the assay estimated nucleated cell counts. This table comes from immunoSEQ multiplex PCR, and its TCRdb copy is limited to in-frame clones, with some not included. From that table come the V and J calls and clone size; the DNA was used to work out D and trimming. The repertoire holds about 370,000 clones, with roughly nine tenths as singletons. From germline, CDR1 is WNHNN and CDR2 SYGVQD (reference sequence). V lost 10 bases to trimming and J lost 7 bases, with 16 bases between them. The CDR3 is 12 amino acids. The age range of participants was 18 to 89 years, with residence in more than 20 US areas.

Sequenced: PBMCs or T cells enriched from blood (not recorded which). The source of this sequence is a man younger than 30 who had recovered from COVID-19. The V gene is TRBV10-1, the J gene TRBJ1-1, with D tentatively TRBD1 (6 bases). The CDR3 region is CAIRTGCNEAFF. DNA for the CDR3: TGCGCCATCAGAACAGGGTGCAATGAAGCTTTCTTT.